These T cell receptor beta chains were read from a single sample in a study of T cell changes during pregnancy in multiple sclerosis. The protocol was immunoSEQ multiplex PCR, while the TCRdb copy is restricted to in-frame clones and leaves out a portion. The data contain some 48,000 clones, over 75% of them seen just once; the ten biggest clones take up approximately 8%. The sequences come from CD8+ T cells from peripheral blood mononuclear cells, collected in the second trimester of pregnancy. The receptors stem from a female donor with multiple sclerosis, enrolled in a pregnancy study. CDR3s leave out the opening cysteine and the closing phenylalanine or tryptophan.

v_gene	j_gene	CDR3aa
TRBV29-1	TRBJ1-4	SVAEIGNEKLF
TRBV11-2	TRBJ2-1	ASSLRMGLDLSEQF
TRBV21-1	TRBJ1-2	ASSKGARIYGYT
TRBV7-7	TRBJ2-3	ASSLVPSSGGTSSTDTQY
TRBV13	TRBJ2-2	ASSLGGAAGELF
TRBV5-8	TRBJ1-2	ASSLKAGGALYGYT
TRBV5-4	TRBJ1-2	ASGRDRGYYGYT
TRBV18	TRBJ1-2	ASSLQGGDNYGYT
TRBV2	TRBJ2-3	ASRIAGGTDTQY
TRBV6-4	TRBJ2-3	ASSGLAGADTQY
TRBV18	TRBJ1-6	ASSPPTSSYNSPLH
TRBV7-8	TRBJ2-7	ASSFLSGDTYEQY
TRBV29-1	TRBJ2-3	SVEASQGDTQY
TRBV10-1	TRBJ2-7	ASSDLTSGRCEQY
TRBV6-5	TRBJ1-1	ASTKWGEWAF